The present T cell receptor beta chain was sequenced within a study of type 1 and type 2 diabetes patients. Study results and limitations: Type 2 diabetes and control V and J usage correlated highly, around 0.97. Highly-expanded CD4+ clones were few in type 2 diabetes, median one, 3.9% of reads. Some T1D-only expanded clones might appear in more T2D or control samples.

Germline V gene data show CDR1 as DFQATT and CDR2 as SNEGSKA (reference sequence). Trimming took 0 bases from V and 5 from J, leaving 8 bases between them. This CDR3 spans 13 amino acids. Amplification started from genomic DNA. The TCR beta CDR3 region was amplified using 30 forward and 13 reverse primers. MiXCR, applied by TCRdb to the multiplex PCR reads, yields one record per CDR3 protein. The sample holds around 300,000 distinct CDR3 sequences, roughly 50% seen once. Roughly 9.8 milliliters of peripheral blood were collected from each participant. Note on this clonotype: The antigen is not known.

Sequenced input: peripheral blood mononuclear cells (PBMCs). The chain recombines TRBV20-1 with TRBJ2-1, with no clear D. This receptor was obtained from a young man with type 2 diabetes. The CDR3: CSARDELHNEQFF. CDR3 in DNA: TGCAGTGCTAGAGATGAACTCCACAATGAGCAGTTCTTC.